This T cell receptor (beta chain) was recovered during a study of blood T cells in healthy people across ages. General observations from the study: Leaving the PBMCs unsorted stopped any conclusive comparison of naive versus antigen-experienced cells. Diversity was higher, and naive CD4+ cells more numerous, in long-lived donors than in aged donors.

A minimum of 6 million PBMCs was isolated per sample. This clonotype was detected once. Its matching antigen is unknown. V lost 6 bases, J lost 6 bases, and 17 bases lay in between. CDR3 length equals 14 residues. The germline V gene has CDR1 MNHEY and CDR2 SVGAGI. The use of a sample-barcoded 5' primer and a J-beta primer mix characterized a second PCR of roughly 7 to 12 cycles. A 12-random-nucleotide template-switch adaptor tagged each cDNA molecule. MiXCR, run by TCRdb on the 5' RACE reads, gives a single entry per CDR3 protein. Here the sample spans roughly 800,000 distinct CDR3 sequences, roughly 60% being singletons.

The sequence derives from a man aged 30-40 years in good health. Sequencing was done on a sample of blood. V and J are TRBV6-5 and TRBJ1-2, with a possible D match to TRBD1 (5 bases). The DNA of the CDR3 is TGTGCCAGCAGCTATACTGCCGGGACTAATGGCTACACCTTC. Its translation: CASSYTAGTNGYTF.